This T cell receptor (beta chain) was sequenced in a study of blood T cell repertoires in COVID-19. This CDR3 has 14 residues. CDR1 MDHEN and CDR2 SYDVKM come from the germline V gene. The trim removed 6 bases at V and 6 bases at J, leaving 10 bases unmatched. Profiling relied on immunoSEQ multiplex PCR, and the TCRdb table lists in-frame clones only, not all of them. The data show a few hundred thousand clones, roughly 89% seen once. Sequencing was carried out using PBMCs or T cells enriched from blood (not recorded which). The rearrangement joins TRBV28 to TRBJ2-7; 8 bases map to TRBD1. The source is a woman aged 60-75 years who had recovered from COVID-19. The CDR3 spells CASRFKQGVLEQYF. The CDR3 DNA follows: TGTGCCAGCAGGTTTAAACAGGGGGTTCTCGAGCAGTACTTC. The complete variable domain, with remaining parts taken from reference TRBV28 and TRBJ2-7, reads DVKVTQSSRYLVKRTGEKVFLECVQDMDHENMFWYRQDPGLGLRLIYFSYDVKMKEKGDIPEGYSVSREKKERFSLILESASTNQTSMYLCASRFKQGVLEQYFGPGTRLTVT.